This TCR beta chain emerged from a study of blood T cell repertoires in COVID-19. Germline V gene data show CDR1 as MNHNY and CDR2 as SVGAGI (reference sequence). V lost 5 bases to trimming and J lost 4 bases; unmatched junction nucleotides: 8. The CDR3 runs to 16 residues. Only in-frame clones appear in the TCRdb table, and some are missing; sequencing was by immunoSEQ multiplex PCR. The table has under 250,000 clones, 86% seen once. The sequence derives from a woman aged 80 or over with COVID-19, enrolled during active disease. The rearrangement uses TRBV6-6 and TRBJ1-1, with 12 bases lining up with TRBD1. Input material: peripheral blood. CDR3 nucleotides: TGTGCCAGCAGTCCCGGGACAGGGGGCCCCAGCACTGAAGCTTTCTTT. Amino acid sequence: CASSPGTGGPSTEAFF.